This T cell receptor beta chain derives from a study of T cell changes during pregnancy in multiple sclerosis. The CDR3 has 12 residues. V lost 3 bases and J 7 bases, leaving 7 bases between the germline ends. Germline V lookup: CDR1 LNHDA, CDR2 SQIVND (reference sequence). Using immunoSEQ multiplex PCR, the repertoire was profiled, and TCRdb retains in-frame clones only, with some absent. This table holds over 90,000 clones, about 91% found once. The sequence was obtained from a female donor with multiple sclerosis, enrolled in a pregnancy study. The rearrangement uses TRBV19 and TRBJ2-1; D is possibly TRBD2 (5 bases). The sample was peripheral blood, taken after pregnancy. This CDR3 is CASSMWENEQFF. DNA of the CDR3: TGTGCCAGTAGTATGTGGGAGAATGAGCAGTTCTTC. The whole variable domain, filled in from reference TRBV19 and TRBJ2-1, reads DGGITQSPKYLFRKEGQNVTLSCEQNLNHDAMYWYRQDPGQGLRLIYYSQIVNDFQKGDIAEGYSVSREKKESFPLTVTSAQKNPTAFYLCASSMWENEQFFGPGTRLTVL.